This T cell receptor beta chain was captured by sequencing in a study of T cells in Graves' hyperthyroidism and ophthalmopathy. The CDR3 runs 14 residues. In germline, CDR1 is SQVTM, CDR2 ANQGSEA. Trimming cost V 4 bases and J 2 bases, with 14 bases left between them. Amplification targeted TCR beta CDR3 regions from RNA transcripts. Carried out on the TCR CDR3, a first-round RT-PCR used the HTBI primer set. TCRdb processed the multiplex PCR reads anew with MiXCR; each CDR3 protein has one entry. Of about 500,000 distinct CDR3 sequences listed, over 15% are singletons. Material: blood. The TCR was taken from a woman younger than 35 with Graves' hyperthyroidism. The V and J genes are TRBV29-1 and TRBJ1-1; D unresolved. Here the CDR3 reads CSVAGRTANTEAFF. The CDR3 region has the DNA TGCAGCGTTGCCGGAAGAACAGCAAACACTGAAGCTTTCTTT.